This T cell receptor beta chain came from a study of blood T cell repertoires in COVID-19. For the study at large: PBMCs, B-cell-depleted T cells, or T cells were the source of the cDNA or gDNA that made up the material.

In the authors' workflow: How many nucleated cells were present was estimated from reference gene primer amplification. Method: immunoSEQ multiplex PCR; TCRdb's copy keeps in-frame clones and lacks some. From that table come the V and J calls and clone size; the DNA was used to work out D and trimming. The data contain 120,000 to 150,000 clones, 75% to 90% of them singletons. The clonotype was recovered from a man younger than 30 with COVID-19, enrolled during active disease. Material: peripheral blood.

The CDR3 region has the DNA TGTGCCAGCAGCCTAGGAAATAGCGGGAGTGGGGAGACCCAGTACTTC. This codes for CASSLGNSGSGETQYF. The chain recombines TRBV7-2 with TRBJ2-5; 9 bases match TRBD2. Germline assignment: CDR1 SGHTA and CDR2 FQGNSA. V lost 5 bases to trimming and J lost 5 bases; unmatched junction nucleotides: 12. CDR3 size: 16 residues.